What follows are 25 T cell receptor beta chains derived from one specimen sequenced in a study of T cell changes during pregnancy in multiple sclerosis. Measured with immunoSEQ multiplex PCR; TCRdb has only the in-frame clones, and not every one. The sample records approximately 97,000 clones, roughly 91% being singletons. Material: peripheral blood, obtained after pregnancy. The receptors here all came from a female donor in good health, enrolled as a control in a pregnancy study.

This clone was counted once. This chain connects TRBV29-1 to TRBJ1-2, with a possible D match to TRBD1 (5 bases). Germline-derived CDR1 and CDR2 are SQVTM and ANQGSEA. V dropped 4 bases and J dropped 3 bases, with 12 bases sitting between them. The CDR3 runs to 13 residues. The CDR3 DNA is TGCAGCGTTGGACAGAACCAGGACTATGGCTACACCTTC. This encodes CSVGQNQDYGYTF.

This chain uses TRBV9 with TRBJ1-6, with TRBD1 matching 9 bases. This CDR3 has 14 residues. Trimming removed 3 bases from V and 10 bases from J; junction bases left unmatched: 5. Germline CDR1 reads SGDLS; CDR2 reads YYNGEE. CDR3 DNA sequence: TGTGCCAGCAGCGCCCGACAGGGGGAATCACCCCTCCACTTT. It codes for CASSARQGESPLHF.

This sequence joins TRBV2 and TRBJ1-6; 7 bases are shared with TRBD1. Germline V gene sequence: CDR1 SNHLY, CDR2 FYNNEI. The V segment lost 5 bases and the J segment 6 bases; nucleotides outside the gene matches: 10. The CDR3 contains 16 residues. The CDR3 nucleotides read TGTGCCAGCAGTTTCGACAGGGTGGCAAGTAATTCACCCCTCCACTTT. Amino acid sequence: CASSFDRVASNSPLHF. Variable domain in full (rest from reference TRBV2 and TRBJ1-6): EPEVTQTPSHQVTQMGQEVILRCVPISNHLYFYWYRQILGQKVEFLVSFYNNEISEKSEIFDDQFSVERPDGSNFTLKIRSTKLEDSAMYFCASSFDRVASNSPLHFGNGTRLTVT.

V is TRBV4-3 and J is TRBJ2-1; D possibly corresponds to TRBD2 (5 bases). Looked up from germline, CDR1 is LGHNA and CDR2 is YSLEER. This CDR3 has 13 amino acids. V was shortened by 0 bases and J by 7 bases, with 7 bases between the two germline ends. The CDR3 here is CASSQEVANEQFF. The CDR3 DNA is TGCGCCAGCAGCCAAGAAGTAGCGAATGAGCAGTTCTTC.

V gene TRBV7-9 combines with J gene TRBJ1-1; D may be TRBD1 (5 bases). The CDR3 is 16 amino acids. Germline CDR1 is SEHNR and CDR2 is FQNEAQ (reference sequence). The V gene lost 0 bases and the J gene lost 4 bases, with 15 bases spanning the gap. In DNA form, the CDR3 reads TGTGCCAGCAGCTTAGCGCATCGGGGGGGACTCACTGAAGCTTTCTTT. Its translation: CASSLAHRGGLTEAFF.

The chain carries TRBV5-6 and TRBJ1-2; TRBD1 might be the D (6 bases). Germline assignment: CDR1 SGHDT and CDR2 YYEEEE. The V end was cut by 2 bases, the J end by 4 bases, with 15 bases between. CDR3 length: 15 amino acids. CDR3 sequence (DNA): TGTGCCAGCAGCTTTCGAGGGGGTTCCTTCTATGGCTACACCTTC. It encodes CASSFRGGSFYGYTF. The full variable domain, rest sourced from reference TRBV5-6 and TRBJ1-2, is DAGVTQSPTHLIKTRGQQVTLRCSPKSGHDTVSWYQQALGQGPQFIFQYYEEEERQRGNFPDRFSGHQFPNYSSELNVNALLLGDSALYLCASSFRGGSFYGYTFGSGTRLTVV.

The gene calls are TRBV29-1 and TRBJ1-2; a weak D match, TRBD1 (5 bases). This CDR3 has 14 residues. Germline V CDR1 and CDR2: SQVTM, ANQGSEA. V was pared by 3 bases and J by 1 base, with 12 bases between. The CDR3 DNA reads as TGCAGCGTTGAGGGGAGGGGCCGTAACTATGGCTACACCTTC. Translated: CSVEGRGRNYGYTF.

This clone appeared once. The V and J genes are TRBV11-2 and TRBJ2-2; no clear D. V lost 6 bases, J lost 7 bases, and 12 bases lay in between. Germline CDR1 is SGHAT and CDR2 is FQNNGV. The CDR3 contains 13 residues. The chain's CDR3 is CASRSMGVGELFF. The CDR3 bases are TGTGCCAGCAGGTCTATGGGCGTCGGGGAGCTGTTTTTT.

For this clone: This sample includes further DNA sequences coding for the same CDR3. The rearrangement joins TRBV2 to TRBJ1-6; maybe TRBD1 (6 bases). The ends were cut back, 2 bases at V and 7 bases at J, with 9 bases in the middle. Germline CDR1 reads SNHLY; CDR2 reads FYNNEI. The CDR3 length is 14 residues. The chain's CDR3 is CASSEQGRNSPLHF. The CDR3 DNA reads TGTGCCAGCAGTGAACAGGGGCGAAATTCACCCCTCCACTTT.

V gene TRBV5-1 combines with J gene TRBJ1-1; D perhaps matches TRBD1 (6 bases). The ends were cut back, 0 bases at V and 5 bases at J, with 14 bases in the middle. Germline V gene lookup returns CDR1 SGHRS and CDR2 YFSETQ. This CDR3 spans 15 amino acids. The CDR3 DNA is TGCGCCAGCAGCTTGGGGACAACAGGGTTTACTGAAGCTTTCTTT. It translates to CASSLGTTGFTEAFF.

This sequence joins TRBV9 and TRBJ2-1; 9 bases align to TRBD2. Losses at the gene ends were 5 bases for V and 7 bases for J; bases not matched to a gene: 13. This CDR3 spans 16 amino acids. Looked up from germline, CDR1 is SGDLS and CDR2 is YYNGEE. The CDR3 sequence: CASSDPSSGGKNEQFF. The DNA for the CDR3 is TGTGCCAGCAGTGACCCCTCAAGCGGGGGGAAGAATGAGCAGTTCTTC.

This rearrangement joins TRBV7-9 to TRBJ1-2; D gene uncertain. The CDR3 sequence is 11 residues long. V shed 5 bases and J shed 4 bases, with 5 bases lying between them. Germline values: CDR1 SEHNR, CDR2 FQNEAQ (reference sequence). The DNA of the CDR3 is TGTGCCAGCAGCCCCGGCTATGGCTACACCTTC. Translated, it gives CASSPGYGYTF. The full variable domain, with the rest looked up from reference TRBV7-9 and TRBJ1-2, is DTGVSQNPRHKITKRGQNVTFRCDPISEHNRLYWYRQTLGQGPEFLTYFQNEAQLEKSRLLSDRFSAERPKGSFSTLEIQRTEQGDSAMYLCASSPGYGYTFGSGTRLTVV.

The genes are TRBV7-9 and TRBJ1-2, with D maybe TRBD1 (5 bases). This CDR3 has 16 amino acids. Looked up from germline, CDR1 is SEHNR and CDR2 is FQNEAQ (reference sequence). Trimming left V 6 bases short and J 2 bases short, with 19 bases between. The CDR3 region has the DNA TGTGCCAGCAGTCCCGCCCCGGACACCCAAAACTATGGCTACACCTTC. The encoded protein is CASSPAPDTQNYGYTF.

The chain recombines TRBV5-1 with TRBJ1-5; TRBD1 matches at 7 bases. J lost 6 bases, V lost 5 bases, and 5 bases had no gene match. Germline CDR1 and CDR2: SGHRS and YFSETQ. The CDR3 covers 13 residues. The DNA of the CDR3 is TGCGCCAGCAGTAAACAGGGGCCTCAGCCCCAGCATTTT. Translating gives CASSKQGPQPQHF.

J is TRBJ2-6 and V is TRBV12-5; 8 nucleotides align to TRBD1. Germline V gene lookup returns CDR1 LGHNT and CDR2 FRNRAP. V was clipped by 7 bases and J by 0 bases; unmatched bases: 11. The CDR3 is 18 amino acids. The CDR3 DNA is TGTGCTAGTGCCGTGACAGGGGAAAAAGGCTCTGGGGCCAACGTCCTGACTTTC. Translated: CASAVTGEKGSGANVLTF.

V gene TRBV7-9 combines with J gene TRBJ2-3; no definite D call. CDR3 length: 15 amino acids. Trimming removed 0 bases at V and 3 bases at J, with 10 bases between. Germline V CDR1 and CDR2: SEHNR, FQNEAQ (reference sequence). The CDR3 loop is CASSLASARTDTQYF. DNA for the CDR3: TGTGCCAGCAGCTTAGCTTCGGCTAGAACAGATACGCAGTATTTT.

This chain links TRBV16 with TRBJ1-2; D gene ambiguous. V lost 0 bases and J 4 bases, leaving 9 bases between the germline ends. The V gene's germline CDR1 is KGHSY and CDR2 FQNENV. This CDR3 contains 14 residues. The CDR3 region is CASSQSEGTYGYTF. CDR3 in DNA: TGTGCCAGCAGCCAATCCGAGGGTACCTATGGCTACACCTTC.

The J gene is TRBJ2-2, the V gene TRBV10-3; TRBD2 might be the D (6 bases). This CDR3 comprises 16 residues. V lost 7 bases, J lost 1 base, and 16 bases lay in between. The germline V gene has CDR1 ENHRY and CDR2 SYGVKD. This chain's CDR3 is CAITTIRGKNTGELFF. CDR3 coding DNA: TGTGCCATCACCACAATCCGGGGGAAGAACACCGGGGAGCTGTTTTTT.

The rearrangement uses TRBV6-5 and TRBJ1-2; no definite D call. V was clipped by 0 bases and J by 7 bases, with 18 bases between them. CDR1 is MNHEY, CDR2 SVGAGI, per germline. The CDR3 covers 16 residues. CDR3 sequence reads: CASSYSFLMEAVGYTF. CDR3 DNA sequence: TGTGCCAGCAGTTACTCGTTTTTGATGGAGGCCGTTGGCTACACCTTC.

Points on this clone: At the DNA level, this CDR3 is encoded by other sequences in the same sample as well. The rearrangement links TRBV19 to TRBJ1-2; 8 nucleotides line up with TRBD1. This CDR3 has 14 residues. Germline-derived CDR1 and CDR2 are LNHDA and SQIVND (reference sequence). V was clipped by 6 bases and J by 3 bases; unmatched bases: 6. The CDR3 protein is CASSVRGRDYGYTF. In DNA form, the CDR3 reads TGTGCCAGTAGCGTCAGGGGGCGCGACTATGGCTACACCTTC. Full variable domain (outside the CDR3, taken from reference TRBV19 and TRBJ1-2): DGGITQSPKYLFRKEGQNVTLSCEQNLNHDAMYWYRQDPGQGLRLIYYSQIVNDFQKGDIAEGYSVSREKKESFPLTVTSAQKNPTAFYLCASSVRGRDYGYTFGSGTRLTVV.

This sequence joins TRBV2 and TRBJ1-5; D remains unclear. The CDR3 is 13 residues long. Per germline, CDR1 SNHLY and CDR2 FYNNEI. Trimming removed 3 bases from V and 3 bases from J, with 6 bases in between. Here the CDR3 DNA reads TGTGCCAGCAGTGATCAGGACAATCAGCCCCAGCATTTT. Its translation is CASSDQDNQPQHF.

The chain uses TRBV6-5 and TRBJ2-7; tentatively, D is TRBD2 (6 bases). V shed 10 bases and J shed 1 base, with 17 bases lying between them. Germline CDR1 is MNHEY and CDR2 is SVGAGI. The CDR3 totals 14 residues. The CDR3 is CATSDSLGSYEQYF. The CDR3 DNA is TGTGCCACTAGCGACTCGCTGGGGTCCTACGAGCAGTACTTC.

In this sample, this clone turned up a few times. DNA of the CDR3: TGTGCCAGCAGCCCATTGACAGGGAAGGGCGGGGAGCTGTTTTTT. It codes for CASSPLTGKGGELFF. The chain joins TRBV11-1 to TRBJ2-2; the match to TRBD1 covers 7 bases. Germline assignment: CDR1 SGHAT and CDR2 FQDESV (reference sequence). With V trimmed by 5 bases and J by 7 bases, 10 bases remained unmatched. The CDR3 sequence is 15 residues long. The whole variable domain, filled in from reference TRBV11-1 and TRBJ2-2, reads EAEVAQSPRYKITEKSQAVAFWCDPISGHATLYWYRQILGQGPELLVQFQDESVVDDSQLPKDRFSAERLKGVDSTLKIQPAELGDSAMYLCASSPLTGKGGELFFGEGSRLTVL.

The V call is TRBV28, the J call TRBJ1-4, with a tentative D call TRBD1 (6 bases). Germline V gives CDR1 MDHEN, CDR2 SYDVKM. CDR3 length equals 14 residues. The V gene lost 4 bases and the J gene lost 1 base, with 7 bases spanning the gap. The CDR3 is CASSSQGTNEKLFF. The CDR3 nucleotides are TGTGCCAGCAGTTCACAGGGAACTAATGAAAAACTGTTTTTT.

J is TRBJ2-3 and V is TRBV7-2, with TRBD2 matching 11 bases. CDR1 is SGHTA and CDR2 is FQGNSA in the germline V gene. This CDR3 is 15 amino acids long. V shed 4 bases and J 11 bases; nucleotides not matched to a gene: 11. CDR3 residues: CASSYSSGGPSGQYF. CDR3 DNA: TGTGCCAGCAGCTACTCTAGCGGGGGGCCGTCGGGGCAGTATTTT. The whole variable domain, remainder taken from reference TRBV7-2 and TRBJ2-3, is GAGVSQSPSNKVTEKGKDVELRCDPISGHTALYWYRQSLGQGLEFLIYFQGNSAPDKSGLPSDRFSAERTGGSVSTLTIQRTQQEDSAVYLCASSYSSGGPSGQYFGPGTRLTVL.